This T cell receptor (beta chain) is drawn from a study of CD4 T cells in relation to SARS-CoV-2 and coronaviruses. The wider study: Negative control cultures got HIV-1 Nef peptides or no peptide.

Unexposed donor CD4+ T cells date from about 2011-2018, before the COVID-19 pandemic. Isolation of CD4+ T cells took place after approximately eleven days in culture. As cell numbers allowed, unexposed-donor CD4+ T cells faced SARS-CoV-2 S/N and four cold-coronavirus spikes. Half the medium was replaced with IL-2 medium on days 3 and 7. Sequenced by immunoSEQ multiplex PCR; TCRdb stores in-frame clones only, minus some. Of around 23,000 clones detected, about 80% appear once; the ten largest clones hold over 9%. About this clone itself: The antigen remains undetermined.

Per the germline V gene, CDR1 is DFQATT and CDR2 is SNEGSKA (reference sequence). The CDR3 covers 11 residues. V shed 3 bases and J shed 5 bases, with 7 bases lying between them. Sequenced sample: CD4+ T cells from PBMCs, cultured in vitro. This clonotype was sampled from a human donor in good health. This sequence joins TRBV20-1 and TRBJ1-2; D may be TRBD1 (5 bases). The CDR3 DNA follows: TGCAGTGCTAGCGGGACGTATGGCTACACCTTC. Translated, it gives CSASGTYGYTF.